The rows below give T cell receptor beta chains drawn from one sample of a study of T cell changes during pregnancy in multiple sclerosis. Generated by immunoSEQ multiplex PCR, the TCRdb table keeps only in-frame clones and is missing some. The profile shows about 22,000 clones, around 86% of them singletons. The sequenced sample was CD4+ T cells from peripheral blood mononuclear cells, obtained in the second trimester of pregnancy. These receptors came from a female donor in good health, enrolled as a control in a pregnancy study. Each CDR3 is given with its conserved first and last residue. Each record gives: clone size, V gene, D gene, J gene, CDR3 DNA, CDR3 protein. The D gene is left open where the match is weak. A row's size may be missing; if present it is once, few, many or a size class.

.	TRBV6-4	TRBD1	TRBJ1-5	TGTGCCAGCAGTGATTTAACAGGGGAAGGCAATCAGCCCCAGCATTTT	CASSDLTGEGNQPQHF
.	TRBV7-8	.	TRBJ2-2	TGTGCCAGCAGCCCCTTAGGGGTGGTGGTCAAGGGGGAGCTGTTTTTT	CASSPLGVVVKGELFF
.	TRBV12-5	.	TRBJ2-5	TGTGCTAGTGGTTTCAGGTTGGCAGAGCAAGAGACCCAGTACTTC	CASGFRLAEQETQYF
.	TRBV9	TRBD2	TRBJ2-2	TGTGCCAGCAGCGTAGGAAATAGCGGGGGGGCTCGTACCGGGGAGCTGTTTTTT	CASSVGNSGGARTGELFF
.	TRBV6-6	.	TRBJ2-3	TGTGCCAGCAGGGCTCTCCAGGGGCTTAGCACAGATACGCAGTATTTT	CASRALQGLSTDTQYF
.	TRBV14	.	TRBJ2-7	TGTGCCAGCAGCCAAACGTATGAGGGAAAGACGGTTTACGAGCAGTACTTC	CASSQTYEGKTVYEQYF
.	TRBV6-5	.	TRBJ2-2	TGTGCCAGCAGTTACGGTCAGGTATTCAACACCGGGGAGCTGTTTTTT	CASSYGQVFNTGELFF
.	TRBV28	.	TRBJ1-6	TGTGCCAGCGTTGGGGGGAATTCACCCCTCCACTTT	CASVGGNSPLHF
.	TRBV7-8	.	TRBJ2-1	TGTGCCAGCAGCTCAAAGGGGGTCCCGTCCTACAATGAGCAGTTCTTC	CASSSKGVPSYNEQFF
.	TRBV25-1	.	TRBJ2-6	TGTGCCAGCAGTGAACCAGGGGCCAACGTCCTGACTTTC	CASSEPGANVLTF
once	TRBV19	.	TRBJ2-3	TGTGCCAGTAGTATCACCCCTCTACGAGGCGGCACAGATACGCAGTATTTT	CASSITPLRGGTDTQYF
few	TRBV7-9	TRBD2	TRBJ2-2	TGTGCCAGCAGCTTAGGGCGACTAGCGGGGGGCAAGAACACCGGGGAGCTGTTTTTT	CASSLGRLAGGKNTGELFF
.	TRBV29-1	.	TRBJ2-2	TGCAGCGGTACTAGGGCCGGGGAGCTGTTTTTT	CSGTRAGELFF